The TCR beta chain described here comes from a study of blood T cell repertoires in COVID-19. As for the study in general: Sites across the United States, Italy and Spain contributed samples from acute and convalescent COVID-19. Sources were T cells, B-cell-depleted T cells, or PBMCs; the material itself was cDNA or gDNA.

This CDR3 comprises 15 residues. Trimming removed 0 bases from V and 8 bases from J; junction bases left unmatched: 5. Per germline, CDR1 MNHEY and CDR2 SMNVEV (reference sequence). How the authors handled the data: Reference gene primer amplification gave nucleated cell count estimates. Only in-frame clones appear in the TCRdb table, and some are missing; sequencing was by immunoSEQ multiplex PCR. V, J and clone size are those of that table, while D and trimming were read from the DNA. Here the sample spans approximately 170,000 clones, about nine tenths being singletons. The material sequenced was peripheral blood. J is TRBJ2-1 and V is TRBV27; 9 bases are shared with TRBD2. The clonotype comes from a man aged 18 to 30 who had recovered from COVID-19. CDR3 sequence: CASSLSGLAGDEQFF. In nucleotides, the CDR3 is TGTGCCAGCAGTTTATCGGGTTTAGCGGGAGATGAGCAGTTCTTC.